Given below is one T cell receptor (beta chain) in context. This record belongs to a study of blood T cell repertoires in COVID-19. Study-level information: Whether acute or convalescent, the COVID-19 samples came from the United States, Italy and Spain. The analysed material was cDNA or gDNA that came from T cells, B-cell-depleted T cells, or PBMCs.

Study processing details: Nucleated cell number was recorded as an estimate derived from reference gene primer amplification. Sequencing used immunoSEQ multiplex PCR; TCRdb keeps in-frame clones, though not all of them. V, J and clone size reflect that table, while D and trimming were determined from the DNA. The sample lists around 74,000 clones, around nine tenths occurring once. Trimming left V 2 bases short and J 1 base short, with 5 bases between. This CDR3 contains 13 residues. The chain links TRBV12-3 or TRBV12-4 to TRBJ1-1, with D hard to call. The clonotype comes from a man aged 25-45 years with acute or convalescent COVID-19. Specimen: peripheral blood. The CDR3 reads CASSLQANTEAFF. The CDR3 DNA reads as TGTGCCAGCAGTTTACAGGCGAACACTGAAGCTTTCTTT.